Below, 18 T cell receptor beta chains from the same sample are listed, as sequenced in a study of a mutant IDH1 vaccine in newly diagnosed glioma (dated by TCRdb to 2020 to 2023). The protocol used for the library was the immunoSEQ multiplex PCR assay. The table comes from immuneACCESS by way of TCRdb, which keeps in-frame sequences with V and J called. Part of the clones is missing from these tables; in studies checked, under half for an unresolved V gene and the rest for unknown reasons. The sample table holds roughly 60,000 clones, of which 85% were seen once. The top ten clones comprise approximately 3.7% of the sample. No antigens are known for them. The time point label on this specimen signifies: week 23, last vaccination. A 20-mer mutant IDH1 peptide at 300 micrograms in Montanide made up each vaccine dose, which was injected subcutaneously together with topical imiquimod. The sequencing here drew on PBMCs, taken from a glioma patient whose treatment included an IDH1 peptide vaccine. The receptor source for this set is a man aged 25 to 40 with glioma.

The rearrangement links TRBV19 to TRBJ1-4, with D perhaps matching TRBD1 (6 bases). The CDR3 consists of 17 residues. CDR1 and CDR2 (germline): LNHDA, SQIVND (reference sequence). V was shortened by 5 bases and J by 7 bases, with 23 bases between the two germline ends. The CDR3: CASSLGVTGPNGEKLFF. As DNA, the CDR3 is TGTGCCAGTAGTCTCGGAGTAACAGGGCCGAACGGTGAAAAACTGTTTTTT.

The chain combines TRBV28 with TRBJ2-7, with no clear D. This CDR3 has 19 residues. With 6 bases removed from V and 2 bases from J, the gap between germline ends came to 29 bases. Germline V gene lookup returns CDR1 MDHEN and CDR2 SYDVKM. CDR3: CASSSDHTPLSLFTYEQYF. The CDR3 region has the DNA TGTGCCAGCAGCTCGGACCACACCCCCTTGTCGTTGTTTACCTACGAGCAGTACTTC.

This clone was counted once. The V call is TRBV2, the J call TRBJ1-4; no reliable D call. V lost 5 bases to trimming and J lost 6 bases, with 4 bases between them. Germline V gene sequence: CDR1 SNHLY, CDR2 FYNNEI. This CDR3 has 11 residues. The DNA for the CDR3 is TGTGCCAGCAGTATTGATGAAAAACTGTTTTTT. This sequence encodes CASSIDEKLFF.

This chain uses TRBV7-9 with TRBJ1-1; D ambiguous. CDR1 and CDR2 from the germline V gene are SEHNR and FQNEAQ (reference sequence). The germline V and J ends were trimmed by 3 bases and 3 bases, with 8 bases remaining between them. The CDR3 contains 13 residues. The CDR3 coding sequence is TGTGCCAGCAGCTTTGAGCAAGACACTGAAGCTTTCTTT. Its protein is CASSFEQDTEAFF.

This rearrangement joins TRBV6-1 to TRBJ1-5; weak D call: TRBD1 (5 bases). Germline CDR1 MNHNS, CDR2 SASEGT. Trimming took off 5 bases at V and 2 bases at J, with 10 bases between the two ends. The CDR3 covers 14 residues. The CDR3 reads CASSPRGGNQPQHF. The CDR3 DNA reads TGTGCCAGCAGTCCGAGGGGTGGCAATCAGCCCCAGCATTTT.

The CDR3 protein is CASSLDGRGNNQPQHF. CDR3 nucleotide sequence: TGCGCCAGCAGCTTGGATGGCAGGGGGAACAATCAGCCCCAGCATTTT. The chain has TRBV5-1 and TRBJ1-5, with 7 bases identical to TRBD1. Losses at the gene ends were 0 bases for V and 3 bases for J; bases not matched to a gene: 6. The germline gives CDR1 SGHRS, CDR2 YFSETQ. This CDR3 has 16 amino acids.

V is TRBV29-1 and J is TRBJ2-7; D is ambiguous. Germline lookup yields CDR1 SQVTM and CDR2 ANQGSEA. The V gene lost 3 bases and the J gene lost 2 bases, with 8 bases spanning the gap. CDR3 length equals 12 residues. CDR3 in amino acids: CSVDPLPYEQYF. The CDR3 DNA reads as TGCAGCGTTGATCCTCTCCCCTACGAGCAGTACTTC.

This chain links TRBV4-2 with TRBJ1-2; D is unclear. Germline assignment: CDR1 LGHNA and CDR2 YNFKEQ. This CDR3 has 14 residues. V lost 5 bases and J 4 bases, leaving 14 bases between the germline ends. The CDR3 reads CASSLRSAFYGYTF. CDR3 sequence (DNA): TGTGCCAGCAGCTTGCGTTCGGCGTTCTATGGCTACACCTTC.

V usage is TRBV2 and J usage is TRBJ2-3, with TRBD1 identical over 8 bases. Losses at the gene ends were 1 base for V and 2 bases for J; bases not matched to a gene: 2. Germline V gene lookup returns CDR1 SNHLY and CDR2 FYNNEI. This CDR3 has 15 amino acids. The CDR3 nucleotides read TGTGCCAGCAGTGAAGGCAGGGGGCTCACAGATACGCAGTATTTT. Amino acid sequence: CASSEGRGLTDTQYF. The full variable domain, with the rest looked up from reference TRBV2 and TRBJ2-3, is EPEVTQTPSHQVTQMGQEVILRCVPISNHLYFYWYRQILGQKVEFLVSFYNNEISEKSEIFDDQFSVERPDGSNFTLKIRSTKLEDSAMYFCASSEGRGLTDTQYFGPGTRLTVL.

The chain uses TRBV6-1 and TRBJ1-1; 7 bases match TRBD1. Germline CDR1 is MNHNS and CDR2 is SASEGT. J gave up 6 bases and V 7 bases, and 8 bases lay outside the gene matches. The CDR3 extends over 13 amino acids. For the CDR3, the DNA is TGTGCCAGCATCTATACAGGGGTTTCTGAAGCTTTCTTT. It yields the protein CASIYTGVSEAFF.

The chain employs TRBV6-1 and TRBJ2-1, with 12 bases matching TRBD2. From germline, CDR1 is MNHNS and CDR2 SASEGT. The CDR3 extends over 15 amino acids. V dropped 7 bases and J dropped 2; count of bases not matched to a gene: 3. CDR3 sequence reads: CASTLAGGPYNEQFF. The DNA of the CDR3 is TGTGCCAGCACTCTAGCGGGGGGGCCCTACAATGAGCAGTTCTTC.

The genes are TRBV2 and TRBJ2-1, with D perhaps matching TRBD1 or TRBD2 (6 bases each). Trimming cost V 7 bases and J 3 bases, with 16 bases left between them. CDR1 and CDR2 (germline): SNHLY, FYNNEI. The CDR3 extends over 15 amino acids. DNA of the CDR3: TGTGCCAGCACTTCGGGGGCGCAGGACTACAATGAGCAGTTCTTC. Translating gives CASTSGAQDYNEQFF.

The rearrangement uses TRBV27 and TRBJ2-7; 7 bases match TRBD2. CDR1 and CDR2 from the germline V gene are MNHEY and SMNVEV (reference sequence). The ends lost 3 bases at V and 1 base at J; junction bases unmatched: 3. This CDR3 contains 14 residues. DNA for the CDR3: TGTGCCAGCAGTTTTGGGGGGGAGTCCTACGAGCAGTACTTC. It codes for CASSFGGESYEQYF.

The V gene is TRBV4-1, the J gene TRBJ1-4; D remains unclear. V lost 0 bases and J 7 bases, leaving 15 bases between the germline ends. Looked up from germline, CDR1 is MGHRA and CDR2 is YSYEKL. The CDR3 loop spans 16 amino acids. The CDR3: CASSQEMVQLSEKLFF. CDR3 nucleotide sequence: TGCGCCAGCAGCCAAGAAATGGTACAGCTCAGTGAAAAACTGTTTTTT.

V is TRBV18 and J is TRBJ2-5; 8 bases are a match to TRBD1. The CDR3 is 15 amino acids. V was pared by 2 bases and J by 5 bases, with 7 bases of the junction left unmatched. The germline gives CDR1 KGHSH, CDR2 LQKENI. The CDR3 reads CASSPRTGLGETQYF. The CDR3 region has the DNA TGTGCCAGCTCACCAAGGACAGGGCTAGGGGAGACCCAGTACTTC.

This clone has only one observation. This chain uses TRBV4-1 with TRBJ1-5; D is ambiguous. The CDR3 loop spans 14 amino acids. Germline V CDR1 and CDR2: MGHRA, YSYEKL. Trimming removed 3 bases from V and 0 bases from J, with 6 bases in between. The chain's CDR3 is CASSHGYSNQPQHF. The CDR3 coding sequence is TGCGCCAGCAGCCACGGCTATAGCAATCAGCCCCAGCATTTT.

This sequence joins TRBV6-1 and TRBJ2-1; D might be TRBD1 (6 bases). Germline-derived CDR1 and CDR2 are MNHNS and SASEGT. V was trimmed by 4 bases and J by 0 bases, leaving 19 bases between them. The CDR3 runs to 18 residues. DNA for the CDR3: TGTGCCAGCAGTGCATTGGGACAAGGGATAAGCTCCTACAATGAGCAGTTCTTC. Translating gives CASSALGQGISSYNEQFF.

This clone was seen only once. The genes are TRBV7-6 and TRBJ1-3; D is ambiguous. The length of the CDR3 is 15 residues. Germline CDR1 reads SGHVS; CDR2 reads FNYEAQ. V lost 1 base to trimming and J lost 5 bases, with 12 bases between them. The CDR3 DNA reads as TGTGCCAGCAGCTTAGACCTCAACGACCGAAACACCATATATTTT. This translates into CASSLDLNDRNTIYF.